One T cell receptor (beta chain) is described in this entry. The data belong to a study of identical twins. The CDR3 sequence is 14 residues long. The germline gives CDR1 SGDLS, CDR2 YYNGEE. Trimming cost V 5 bases and J 2 bases, with 10 bases left between them. TCRdb analysed the 5' RACE reads with MiXCR anew, one entry per CDR3 protein. Of about 460,000 distinct CDR3 sequences in the sample, 14% were seen once. These data also featured in a second study, about yellow fever vaccine responses in identical twins.

The chain couples TRBV9 to TRBJ2-2; possible D gene TRBD1, 5 bases. This TCR came from a woman aged 18-29 years in good health. The specimen was CD4+ T cells sorted from blood. CDR3 in DNA: TGTGCCAGCAGAATGGACACCAACACCGGGGAGCTGTTTTTT. It yields the protein CASRMDTNTGELFF. Full variable domain (outside the CDR3, taken from reference TRBV9 and TRBJ2-2): DSGVTQTPKHLITATGQRVTLRCSPRSGDLSVYWYQQSLDQGLQFLIQYYNGEERAKGNILERFSAQQFPDLHSELNLSSLELGDSALYFCASRMDTNTGELFFGEGSRLTVL.